The next 8 T cell receptor beta chains were all read from a single sample in a study of blood T cell repertoires in COVID-19. Method: immunoSEQ multiplex PCR; TCRdb's copy keeps in-frame clones and lacks some. The repertoire holds 99,000 or so clones, with approximately 72% as singletons. The sequenced sample consisted of peripheral blood. These receptors were collected from a woman in her seventies with acute or convalescent COVID-19.

The chain has TRBV28 and TRBJ2-1; D unclear. CDR1 MDHEN and CDR2 SYDVKM come from the germline V gene. The CDR3 is made up of 14 amino acids. Trimming pared 2 bases from V and 7 bases from J, leaving 12 bases between. The CDR3 protein is CASSLSLTTNEQFF. The DNA for the CDR3 is TGTGCCAGCAGTTTAAGCCTGACGACAAATGAGCAGTTCTTC.

V usage is TRBV28 and J usage is TRBJ1-2; 9 nucleotides line up with TRBD1. There are 16 residues in the CDR3. The germline CDR1 and CDR2 sequences are MDHEN and SYDVKM. With V trimmed by 2 bases and J by 4 bases, 8 bases remained unmatched. CDR3 bases: TGTGCCAGCAGTTTAGATCCCCGGACAGGGGCCTATGGCTACACCTTC. This sequence encodes CASSLDPRTGAYGYTF.

The chain couples TRBV29-1 to TRBJ2-1; 10 bases agree with TRBD1. There are 17 residues in the CDR3. Germline-derived CDR1 and CDR2 are SQVTM and ANQGSEA. With V trimmed by 0 bases and J by 9 bases, 14 bases remained unmatched. The CDR3 is CSVEDQWDRGGRGEQFF. The CDR3 bases are TGCAGCGTTGAAGATCAATGGGACAGGGGAGGAAGAGGTGAGCAGTTCTTC.

The rearrangement joins TRBV5-4 to TRBJ2-5; D gene ambiguous. Trimming took off 1 base at V and 4 bases at J, with 8 bases between the two ends. Germline V gives CDR1 SGHNT, CDR2 YYREEE (reference sequence). The CDR3 runs to 13 residues. The CDR3 region has the DNA TGTGCCAGCAGCTTGAGTCTAGGAGAGACCCAGTACTTC. Translation: CASSLSLGETQYF. Full variable domain (remainder filled in from reference TRBV5-4 and TRBJ2-5): ETGVTQSPTHLIKTRGQQVTLRCSSQSGHNTVSWYQQALGQGPQFIFQYYREEENGRGNFPPRFSGLQFPNYSSELNVNALELDDSALYLCASSLSLGETQYFGPGTRLLVL.

This clone has a count of ten or more. The rearrangement links TRBV5-1 to TRBJ1-6; 8 bases are shared with TRBD1. Germline CDR1 is SGHRS and CDR2 is YFSETQ. Trimming removed 4 bases from V and 7 bases from J; junction bases left unmatched: 10. This CDR3 comprises 16 residues. The CDR3 bases are TGCGCCAGCAGCACGGACAGGGAGGGTCTGAATTCACCCCTCCACTTT. This codes for CASSTDREGLNSPLHF.

The genes are TRBV5-4 and TRBJ2-5; no clear D gene. Germline lookup yields CDR1 SGHNT and CDR2 YYREEE (reference sequence). This CDR3 is 14 amino acids long. The V end was cut by 0 bases, the J end by 1 base, with 7 bases between. Here the CDR3 DNA reads TGTGCCAGCAGCTTGGCCAGTCTCCAAGAGACCCAGTACTTC. It yields the protein CASSLASLQETQYF.

This clone appeared a few times. The chain's CDR3 is CASSLKGTGQFF. The CDR3 DNA reads as TGTGCCAGCAGCTTAAAGGGGACAGGGCAGTTCTTC. The V and J genes are TRBV7-2 and TRBJ2-1; 8 nucleotides align to TRBD1. In germline, CDR1 is SGHTA, CDR2 FQGNSA. V gave up 2 bases and J gave up 12 bases; unmatched junction bases: 3. This CDR3 has 12 amino acids.

The chain couples TRBV28 to TRBJ1-1, with D unclear. Looked up from germline, CDR1 is MDHEN and CDR2 is SYDVKM. Between the trimmed V and J ends, which lost 6 bases and 10 bases, there was a span of 15 bases. There are 12 residues in the CDR3. CDR3 DNA sequence: TGTGCCAGCAGCCCTAACCAGGTCGGAGCTTTCTTT. Translated, it gives CASSPNQVGAFF.